The 6 T cell receptor beta chains given below trace back to one sample, sequenced in a study of blood T cell repertoires in COVID-19. TCRdb's copy holds only in-frame clones and misses some; the assay was immunoSEQ multiplex PCR. Of hundreds of thousands of clones in the sample, over 75% are singletons; the top ten hold roughly 1.1%. Sequencing was performed on PBMCs or T cells enriched from blood (not recorded which). These receptors originate from a man aged 25 to 40 who had recovered from COVID-19.

The V gene is TRBV7-9, the J gene TRBJ1-1; 9 nucleotides match TRBD1. J was trimmed by 5 bases and V by 5 bases; bases with no gene match: 15. The CDR3 is 17 residues long. The germline V gene has CDR1 SEHNR and CDR2 FQNEAQ (reference sequence). The CDR3 loop reads CASSILPGQGGRTEAFF. CDR3 coding DNA: TGTGCCAGCAGCATATTACCGGGACAGGGAGGAAGAACTGAAGCTTTCTTT.

A single count supports this clone. V gene TRBV4-1 combines with J gene TRBJ2-1, with 8 bases that match TRBD1. The junction had 11 bases not matched to a gene; V was cut back by 6 bases and J by 10 bases. The CDR3 consists of 14 residues. Germline CDR1 reads MGHRA; CDR2 reads YSYEKL. The CDR3 sequence: CASSKLQGAQEQFF. The CDR3 DNA sequence: TGCGCCAGCAGTAAACTTCAGGGGGCGCAGGAGCAGTTCTTC.

J is TRBJ1-1 and V is TRBV11-2, with D perhaps TRBD1 (5 bases). The CDR3 spans 15 residues. V lost 4 bases and J lost 3, with 15 bases in between. From germline, CDR1 is SGHAT and CDR2 FQNNGV. CDR3 coding DNA: TGTGCCAGCAGCTCGTCTTTGGGGCTTGACACTGAAGCTTTCTTT. Encoded protein: CASSSSLGLDTEAFF.

V is TRBV7-9 and J is TRBJ2-5; TRBD2 agrees at 13 bases. The trim removed 1 base at V and 3 bases at J, leaving 2 bases unmatched. Per germline, CDR1 SEHNR and CDR2 FQNEAQ (reference sequence). The CDR3 runs 16 residues. CDR3: CASSLGGTSGKETQYF. In DNA, the CDR3 is TGTGCCAGCAGCTTAGGAGGGACTAGCGGGAAAGAGACCCAGTACTTC.

The chain recombines TRBV4-1 with TRBJ1-2; possibly TRBD1 for D (6 bases). The CDR3 covers 18 residues. Between the trimmed V and J ends, which lost 2 bases and 2 bases, there was a span of 21 bases. The germline gives CDR1 MGHRA, CDR2 YSYEKL. This CDR3 reads CASSQLVLRKGENYGYTF. The CDR3 nucleotides read TGCGCCAGCAGCCAATTGGTTCTTAGGAAGGGGGAAAACTATGGCTACACCTTC.

The CDR3 loop is CASSQAGANYGYTF. In DNA, the CDR3 is TGTGCCAGCAGCCAAGCTGGGGCCAACTATGGCTACACCTTC. This chain links TRBV4-2 with TRBJ1-2; TRBD1 might be the D (5 bases). Germline CDR1 and CDR2: LGHNA and YNFKEQ. V lost 1 base and J lost 2, with 8 bases in between. The CDR3 is 14 amino acids.